This T cell receptor (beta chain) derives from a study of response to subunit inactivated influenza vaccine. A remark on this clonotype: The target antigen is unknown. A junction boundary mismatches the germline segment, possibly from a read error.

TCRdb fed the RT-PCR reads into MiXCR, producing one record per CDR3 protein. The sample consists of roughly 780,000 distinct CDR3 sequences, roughly 18% of them appearing once. Germline V gives CDR1 SGHVS, CDR2 FNYEAQ. The CDR3 contains 17 residues. The study, taken as a whole, reports: Authors suggested that a seasonal influenza vaccination recruits few new T cells each time.

The TCR was taken from a man aged 50 to 59 who received an inactivated influenza vaccine. Sequencing was performed on PBMCs from blood, taken around 5 days after vaccination. The chain couples TRBV7-6 to TRBJ2-2; TRBD2 aligns across 12 bases. The CDR3 here is CASSLASGLAGTGELFF. The CDR3 coding sequence is TGTGCCAGCAGCCTAGCTTCTGGACTAGCGGGAACCGGGGAGCTGTTTTTT.